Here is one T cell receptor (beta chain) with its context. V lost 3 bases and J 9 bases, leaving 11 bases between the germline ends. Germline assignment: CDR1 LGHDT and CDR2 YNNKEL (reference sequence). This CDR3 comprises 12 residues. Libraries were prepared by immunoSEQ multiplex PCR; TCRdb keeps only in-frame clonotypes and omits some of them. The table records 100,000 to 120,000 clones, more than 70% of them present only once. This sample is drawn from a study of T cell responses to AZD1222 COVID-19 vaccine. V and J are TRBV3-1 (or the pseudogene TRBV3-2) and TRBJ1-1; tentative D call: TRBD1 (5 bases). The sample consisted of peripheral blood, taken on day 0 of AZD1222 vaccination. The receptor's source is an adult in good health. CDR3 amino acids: CASSQGKGKAFF. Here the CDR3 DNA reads TGTGCCAGCAGCCAGGGGAAGGGGAAAGCTTTCTTT.